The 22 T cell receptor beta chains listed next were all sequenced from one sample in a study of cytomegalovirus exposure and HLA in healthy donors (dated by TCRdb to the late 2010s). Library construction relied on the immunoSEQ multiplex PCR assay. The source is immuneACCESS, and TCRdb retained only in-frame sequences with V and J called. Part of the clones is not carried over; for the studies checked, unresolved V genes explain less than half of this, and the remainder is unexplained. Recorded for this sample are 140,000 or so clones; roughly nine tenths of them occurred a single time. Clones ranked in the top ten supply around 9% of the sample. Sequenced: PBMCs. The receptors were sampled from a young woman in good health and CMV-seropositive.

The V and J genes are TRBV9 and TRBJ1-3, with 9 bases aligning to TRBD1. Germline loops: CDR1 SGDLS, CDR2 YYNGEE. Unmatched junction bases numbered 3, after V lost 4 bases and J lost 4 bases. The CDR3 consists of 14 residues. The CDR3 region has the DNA TGTGCCAGCAGCCTTGGACAGGGGGGAAACACCATATATTTT. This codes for CASSLGQGGNTIYF.

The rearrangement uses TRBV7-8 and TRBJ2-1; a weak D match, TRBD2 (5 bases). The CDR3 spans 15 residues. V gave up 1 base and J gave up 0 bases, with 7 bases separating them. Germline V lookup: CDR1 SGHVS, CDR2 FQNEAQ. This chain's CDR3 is CASSLEGSSYNEQFF. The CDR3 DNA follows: TGTGCCAGCAGCTTAGAAGGGAGCTCCTACAATGAGCAGTTCTTC.

Here the CDR3 reads CASNSGGSNQPQHF. CDR3 coding DNA: TGTGCCAGCAATTCAGGAGGCAGCAATCAGCCCCAGCATTTT. This chain uses TRBV28 with TRBJ1-5; D gene uncertain. Per germline, CDR1 MDHEN and CDR2 SYDVKM. This CDR3 comprises 14 residues. Trimming left V 7 bases short and J 1 base short, with 11 bases between.

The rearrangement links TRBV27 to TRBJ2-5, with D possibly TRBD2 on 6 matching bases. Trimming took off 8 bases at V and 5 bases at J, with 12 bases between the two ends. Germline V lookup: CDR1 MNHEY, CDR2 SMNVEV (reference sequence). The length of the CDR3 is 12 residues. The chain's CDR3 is CASSGLGETQYF. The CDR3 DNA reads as TGTGCCAGCTCGGGACTTGGGGAGACCCAGTACTTC.

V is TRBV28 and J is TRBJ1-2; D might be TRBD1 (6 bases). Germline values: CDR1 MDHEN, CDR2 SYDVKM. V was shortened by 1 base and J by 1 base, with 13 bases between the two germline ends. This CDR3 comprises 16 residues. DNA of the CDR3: TGTGCCAGCAGTTTATCCGCGGACAGTTTTAACTATGGCTACACCTTC. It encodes CASSLSADSFNYGYTF.

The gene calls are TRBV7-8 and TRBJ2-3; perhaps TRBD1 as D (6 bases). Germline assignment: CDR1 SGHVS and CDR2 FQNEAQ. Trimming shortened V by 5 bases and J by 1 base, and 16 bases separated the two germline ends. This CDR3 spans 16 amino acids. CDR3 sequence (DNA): TGTGCCAGCAGCCTGGAAGGGGGTGGGGGCACAGATACGCAGTATTTT. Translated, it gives CASSLEGGGGTDTQYF.

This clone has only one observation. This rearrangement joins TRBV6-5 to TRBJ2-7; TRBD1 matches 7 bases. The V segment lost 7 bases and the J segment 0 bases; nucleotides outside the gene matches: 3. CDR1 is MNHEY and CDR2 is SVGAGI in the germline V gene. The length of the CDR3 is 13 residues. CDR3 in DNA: TGTGCCAGCACCGGACAGGCCTCCTACGAGCAGTACTTC. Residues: CASTGQASYEQYF.

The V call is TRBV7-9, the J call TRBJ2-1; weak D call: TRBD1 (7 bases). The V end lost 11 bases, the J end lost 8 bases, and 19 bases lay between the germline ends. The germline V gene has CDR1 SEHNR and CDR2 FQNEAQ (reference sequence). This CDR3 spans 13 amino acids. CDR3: CASGQGGGDEQFF. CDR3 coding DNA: TGTGCCTCTGGTCAGGGGGGCGGAGATGAGCAGTTCTTC.

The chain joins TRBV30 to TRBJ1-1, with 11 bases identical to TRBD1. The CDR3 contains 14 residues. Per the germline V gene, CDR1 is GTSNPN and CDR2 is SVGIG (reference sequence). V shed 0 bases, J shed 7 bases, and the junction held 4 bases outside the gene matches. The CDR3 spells CAWSVGQGAIEAFF. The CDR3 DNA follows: TGTGCCTGGAGTGTTGGACAGGGGGCAATTGAAGCTTTCTTT.

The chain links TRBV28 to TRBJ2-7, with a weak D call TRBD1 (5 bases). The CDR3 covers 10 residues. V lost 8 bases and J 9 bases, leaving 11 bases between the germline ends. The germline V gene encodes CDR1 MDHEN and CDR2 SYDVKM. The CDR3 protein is CASPPQGQYF. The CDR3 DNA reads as TGTGCCAGCCCTCCCCAGGGGCAGTACTTC.

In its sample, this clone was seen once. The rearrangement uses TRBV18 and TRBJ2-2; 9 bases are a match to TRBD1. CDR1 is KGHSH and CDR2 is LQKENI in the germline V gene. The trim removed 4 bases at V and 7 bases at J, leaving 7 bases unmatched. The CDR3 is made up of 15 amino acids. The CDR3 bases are TGTGCCAGCTCACGACCGACAGGGGGAAGCGGGGAGCTGTTTTTT. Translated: CASSRPTGGSGELFF.

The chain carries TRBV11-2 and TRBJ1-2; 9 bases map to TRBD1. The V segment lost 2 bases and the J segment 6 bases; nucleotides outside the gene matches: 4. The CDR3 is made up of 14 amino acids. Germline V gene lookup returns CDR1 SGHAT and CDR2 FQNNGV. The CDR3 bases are TGTGCCAGCAGCTTATATCGGACAGGGGATGGCTACACCTTC. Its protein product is CASSLYRTGDGYTF.

CDR3 in amino acids: CASNGQPMTYEQYF. The CDR3 nucleotides are TGTGCCAGCAATGGACAGCCGATGACCTACGAGCAGTACTTC. This chain uses TRBV28 with TRBJ2-7, with TRBD1 as a possible D gene (6 bases). Germline assignment: CDR1 MDHEN and CDR2 SYDVKM. This CDR3 comprises 14 residues. V was shortened by 7 bases and J by 2 bases, with 15 bases between the two germline ends.

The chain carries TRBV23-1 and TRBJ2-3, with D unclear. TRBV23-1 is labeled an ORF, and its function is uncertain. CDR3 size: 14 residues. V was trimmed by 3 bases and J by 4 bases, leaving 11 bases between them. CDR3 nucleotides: TGCGCCAGCAGTCACCCTGGCCCGTCAGATACGCAGTATTTT. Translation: CASSHPGPSDTQYF.

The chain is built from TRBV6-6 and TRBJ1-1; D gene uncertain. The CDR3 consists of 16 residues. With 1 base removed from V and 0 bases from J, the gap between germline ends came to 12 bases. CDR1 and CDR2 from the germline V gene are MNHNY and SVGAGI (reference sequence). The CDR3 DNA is TGTGCCAGCAGTTACTTTATGCGGGCGATGAACACTGAAGCTTTCTTT. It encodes CASSYFMRAMNTEAFF.

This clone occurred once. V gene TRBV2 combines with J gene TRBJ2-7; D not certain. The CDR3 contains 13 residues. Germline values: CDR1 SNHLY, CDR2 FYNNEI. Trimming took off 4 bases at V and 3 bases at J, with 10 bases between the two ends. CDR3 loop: CASSGTANYEQYF. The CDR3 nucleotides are TGTGCCAGCAGTGGAACAGCCAACTACGAGCAGTACTTC.

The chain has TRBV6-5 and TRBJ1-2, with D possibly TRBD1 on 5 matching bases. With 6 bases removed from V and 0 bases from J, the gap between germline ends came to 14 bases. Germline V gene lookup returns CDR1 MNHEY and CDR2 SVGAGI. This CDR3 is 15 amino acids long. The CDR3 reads CASRLTGPSNYGYTF. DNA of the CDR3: TGTGCCAGCAGATTAACAGGACCTTCTAACTATGGCTACACCTTC.

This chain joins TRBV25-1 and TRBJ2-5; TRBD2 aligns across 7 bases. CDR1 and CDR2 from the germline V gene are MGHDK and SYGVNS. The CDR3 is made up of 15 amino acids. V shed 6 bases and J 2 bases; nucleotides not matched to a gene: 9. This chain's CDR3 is CASSGSGGGQETQYF. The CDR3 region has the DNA TGTGCCAGCAGCGGCTCGGGGGGAGGGCAAGAGACCCAGTACTTC. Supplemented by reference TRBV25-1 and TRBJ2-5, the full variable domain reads EADIYQTPRYLVIGTGKKITLECSQTMGHDKMYWYQQDPGMELHLIHYSYGVNSTEKGDLSSESTVSRIRTEHFPLTLESARPSHTSQYLCASSGSGGGQETQYFGPGTRLLVL.

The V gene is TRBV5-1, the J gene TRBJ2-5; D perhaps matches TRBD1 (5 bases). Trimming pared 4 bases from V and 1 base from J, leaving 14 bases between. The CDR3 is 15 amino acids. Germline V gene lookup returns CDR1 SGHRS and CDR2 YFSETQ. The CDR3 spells CASSMRRQSQETQYF. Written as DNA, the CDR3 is TGCGCCAGCAGCATGCGCCGACAGAGCCAAGAGACCCAGTACTTC.

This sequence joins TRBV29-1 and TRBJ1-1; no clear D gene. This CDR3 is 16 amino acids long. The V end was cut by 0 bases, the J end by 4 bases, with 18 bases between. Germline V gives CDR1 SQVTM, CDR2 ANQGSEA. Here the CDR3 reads CSVEDPAGNVGTEAFF. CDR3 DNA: TGCAGCGTTGAAGATCCCGCGGGGAACGTGGGCACTGAAGCTTTCTTT.

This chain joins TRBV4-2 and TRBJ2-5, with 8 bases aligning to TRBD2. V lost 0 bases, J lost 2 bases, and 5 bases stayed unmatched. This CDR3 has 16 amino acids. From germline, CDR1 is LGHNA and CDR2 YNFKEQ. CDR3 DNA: TGTGCCAGCAGCCAAGACGTCGGGGGGGGTCAAGAGACCCAGTACTTC. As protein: CASSQDVGGGQETQYF.

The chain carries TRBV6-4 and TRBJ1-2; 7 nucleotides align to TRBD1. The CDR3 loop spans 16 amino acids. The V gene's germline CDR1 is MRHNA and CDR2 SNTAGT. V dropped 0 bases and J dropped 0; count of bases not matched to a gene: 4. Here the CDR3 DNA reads TGTGCCAGCAGTGACTCCGGGGACAGCTCTAACTATGGCTACACCTTC. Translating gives CASSDSGDSSNYGYTF.